This T cell receptor beta chain originates from a study of blood T cell repertoires in COVID-19 (dated by TCRdb to about 2020). About the investigation overall: The collaborator samples originated in the United States, Italy and Spain and spanned the acute and convalescent phases of COVID-19. Samples came from the ongoing ImmuneRACE study (first 160 participants) plus 1,254 subjects from 6 global collaborators. Where HLA class I and class II types were available, the types were taken from metadata supplied by the sample provider, not from assay-based typing. The repertoires were released in a freely available public database meant as a resource for research on the immune response to SARS-CoV-2. The prospective study material was composed of cDNA or gDNA derived from T cells, B-cell-depleted T cells, or PBMCs. Sample metadata almost always included a de-identified subject ID, COVID-19 status, age in years and sex. Subjects who had been exposed to COVID-19, were actively infected with it, or had recovered from it provided the deeply sampled blood TCRbeta repertoires that made up the dataset. The paper's findings and limits, for the study overall: The quantity of clinical and demographic metadata differed by source and by participant and was supplied without curation.

TCRbeta CDR3 regions were amplified from genomic DNA by means of the immunoSEQ Assay, a bias-controlled multiplex PCR. The paper's data handling went like this. Within the assay, amplification of reference gene primers was used to estimate how many nucleated cells each sample contained. Sequence reads were collapsed and filtered to measure the absolute abundance of every unique TCRbeta CDR3 rearrangement. Productive Simpson clonality was computed per sample as the square root of Simpson's diversity index over productive rearrangements. This immuneACCESS table, as held by TCRdb, lists in-frame sequences with V and J called but not all clones. Of the missing ones, under half trace to an unresolved V gene in checked studies; the others have no known cause. Clonal size and the V and J genes are those of that table, whereas D and trimming came from the DNA. This sample lists under 150,000 clones; over 75% were detected once. The ten largest make up 1.5% to 1.8% of the sample.

A word on this clone: Its antigen is unknown. No qualities accompany the bases; no much larger clone lies one base away.

Whole blood was collected in K2EDTA tubes by collaborating institutions according to the institutions' own protocols. Collaborator samples were shipped for TCRbeta analysis as frozen whole blood, isolated PBMCs, or DNA extracted from either sample type. The germline V gene encodes CDR1 SGDLS and CDR2 YYNGEE. The CDR3 measures 15 amino acids from cysteine to phenylalanine. The retained sequence is limited to the CDR3, 45 bases, with the frame set at the first base. V is cut by 2 bases and J by 0 bases, and the space between the germline ends is 10 bases. The chain joins TRBV9 to TRBJ2-3, and possibly TRBD2, on 6 matching bases. Sample: peripheral blood. This TCR was sampled from a man over 45 with acute or convalescent COVID-19. This receptor carries the CDR3 CASSVIAASTDTQYF. The nucleotides are TGTGCCAGCAGCGTGATAGCGGCCAGCACAGATACGCAGTATTTT.